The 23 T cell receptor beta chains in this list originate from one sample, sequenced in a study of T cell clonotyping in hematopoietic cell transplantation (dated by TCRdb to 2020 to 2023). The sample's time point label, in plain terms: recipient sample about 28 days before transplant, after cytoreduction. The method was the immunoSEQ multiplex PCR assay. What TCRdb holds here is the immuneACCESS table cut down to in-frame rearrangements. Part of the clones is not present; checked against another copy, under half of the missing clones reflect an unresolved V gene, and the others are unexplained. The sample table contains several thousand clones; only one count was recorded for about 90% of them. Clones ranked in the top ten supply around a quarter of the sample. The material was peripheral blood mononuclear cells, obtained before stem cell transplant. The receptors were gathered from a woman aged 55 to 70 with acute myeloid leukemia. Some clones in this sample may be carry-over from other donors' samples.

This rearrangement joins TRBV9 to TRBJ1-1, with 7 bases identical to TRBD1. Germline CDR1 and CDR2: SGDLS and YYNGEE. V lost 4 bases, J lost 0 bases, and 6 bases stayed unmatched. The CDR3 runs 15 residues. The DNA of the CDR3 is TGTGCCAGCAGCACCCGACAGGGATTGAACACTGAAGCTTTCTTT. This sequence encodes CASSTRQGLNTEAFF.

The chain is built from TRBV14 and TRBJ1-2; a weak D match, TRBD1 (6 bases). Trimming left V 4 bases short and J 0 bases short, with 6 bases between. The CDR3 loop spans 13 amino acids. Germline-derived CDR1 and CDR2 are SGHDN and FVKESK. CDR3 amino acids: CASSRTANYGYTF. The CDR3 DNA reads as TGTGCCAGCAGCCGGACAGCTAACTATGGCTACACCTTC.

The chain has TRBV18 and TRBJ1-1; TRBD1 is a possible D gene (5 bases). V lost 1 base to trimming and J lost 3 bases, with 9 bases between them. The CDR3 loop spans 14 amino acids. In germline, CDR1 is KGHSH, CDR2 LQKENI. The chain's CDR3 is CASSPRGGDTEAFF. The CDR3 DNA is TGTGCCAGCTCACCACGGGGGGGTGACACTGAAGCTTTCTTT. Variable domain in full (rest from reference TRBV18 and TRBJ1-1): NAGVMQNPRHLVRRRGQEARLRCSPMKGHSHVYWYRQLPEEGLKFMVYLQKENIIDESGMPKERFSAEFPKEGPSILRIQQVVRGDSAAYFCASSPRGGDTEAFFGQGTRLTVV.

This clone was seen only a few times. CDR3 protein: CASSGIPGLRESTDTQYF. The DNA of the CDR3 is TGTGCCAGCAGTGGGATCCCGGGACTCAGAGAGTCCACAGATACGCAGTATTTT. The chain recombines TRBV6-1 with TRBJ2-3; D perhaps matches TRBD2 (6 bases). CDR1 is MNHNS and CDR2 is SASEGT in the germline V gene. The CDR3 length is 18 residues. V dropped 4 bases and J dropped 2 bases, with 22 bases sitting between them.

The CDR3 sequence is CASSLEGHRNEKLFF. DNA for the CDR3: TGTGCCAGCAGCTTAGAGGGACATCGTAATGAAAAACTGTTTTTT. V and J are TRBV7-8 and TRBJ1-4; perhaps TRBD1 as D (6 bases). Trimming took 1 base from V and 4 from J, leaving 10 bases between them. The CDR3 spans 15 residues. The germline CDR1 and CDR2 sequences are SGHVS and FQNEAQ.

CDR3 in amino acids: CASSRWDTAGASADTQYF. In DNA, the CDR3 is TGTGCCAGCAGCCGCTGGGACACAGCGGGAGCTAGCGCAGATACGCAGTATTTT. The chain is built from TRBV7-2 and TRBJ2-3, with 8 bases fitting TRBD2. Germline loops: CDR1 SGHTA, CDR2 FQGNSA. V lost 5 bases, J lost 4 bases, and 17 bases stayed unmatched. The CDR3 runs 18 residues. Supplemented by reference TRBV7-2 and TRBJ2-3, the full variable domain reads GAGVSQSPSNKVTEKGKDVELRCDPISGHTALYWYRQSLGQGLEFLIYFQGNSAPDKSGLPSDRFSAERTGGSVSTLTIQRTQQEDSAVYLCASSRWDTAGASADTQYFGPGTRLTVL.

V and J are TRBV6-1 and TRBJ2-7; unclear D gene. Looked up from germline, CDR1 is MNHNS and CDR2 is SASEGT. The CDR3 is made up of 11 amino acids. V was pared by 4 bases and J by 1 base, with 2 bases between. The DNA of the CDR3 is TGTGCCAGCAGTGGATCCTACGAGCAGTACTTC. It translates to CASSGSYEQYF.

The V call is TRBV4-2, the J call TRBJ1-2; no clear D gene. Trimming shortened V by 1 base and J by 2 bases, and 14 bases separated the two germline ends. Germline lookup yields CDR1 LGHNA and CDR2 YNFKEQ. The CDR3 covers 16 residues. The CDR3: CASSQVLRQRNYGYTF. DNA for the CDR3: TGTGCCAGCAGCCAAGTCCTTCGTCAAAGGAACTATGGCTACACCTTC.

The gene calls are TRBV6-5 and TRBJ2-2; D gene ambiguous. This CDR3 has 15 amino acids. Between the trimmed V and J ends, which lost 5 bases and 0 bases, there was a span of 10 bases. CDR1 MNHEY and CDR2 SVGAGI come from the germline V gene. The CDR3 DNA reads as TGTGCCAGCAGTGCCGACATAACGAACACCGGGGAGCTGTTTTTT. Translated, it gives CASSADITNTGELFF.

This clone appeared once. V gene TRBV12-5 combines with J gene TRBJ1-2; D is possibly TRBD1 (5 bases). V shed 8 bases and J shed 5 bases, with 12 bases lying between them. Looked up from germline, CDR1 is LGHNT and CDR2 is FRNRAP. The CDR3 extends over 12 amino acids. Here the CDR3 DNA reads TGTGCTAGTTTGGGGGAGGGATATGGCTACACCTTC. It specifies CASLGEGYGYTF.

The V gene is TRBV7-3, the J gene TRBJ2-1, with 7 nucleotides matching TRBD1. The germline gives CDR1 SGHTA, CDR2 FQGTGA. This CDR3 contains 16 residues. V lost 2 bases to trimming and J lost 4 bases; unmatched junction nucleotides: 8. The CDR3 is CASSLSGTEVYNEQFF. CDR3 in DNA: TGTGCCAGCAGCTTATCCGGGACAGAAGTATACAATGAGCAGTTCTTC.

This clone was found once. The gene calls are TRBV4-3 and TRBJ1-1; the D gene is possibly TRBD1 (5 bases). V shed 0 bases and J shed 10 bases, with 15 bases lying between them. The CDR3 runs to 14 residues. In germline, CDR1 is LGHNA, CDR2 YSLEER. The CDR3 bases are TGCGCCAGCAGCCAAGATCGCGGGGACGGTCGAGCTTTCTTT. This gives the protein CASSQDRGDGRAFF.

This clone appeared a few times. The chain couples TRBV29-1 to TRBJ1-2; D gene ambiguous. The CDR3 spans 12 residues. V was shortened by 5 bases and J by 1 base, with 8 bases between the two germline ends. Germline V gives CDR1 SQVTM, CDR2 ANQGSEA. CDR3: CSVIGFNYGYTF. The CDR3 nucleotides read TGCAGCGTTATAGGGTTTAACTATGGCTACACCTTC.

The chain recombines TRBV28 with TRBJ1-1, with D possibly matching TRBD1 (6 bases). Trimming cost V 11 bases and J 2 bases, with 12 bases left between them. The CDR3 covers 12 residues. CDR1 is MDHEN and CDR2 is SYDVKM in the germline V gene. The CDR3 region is CAARGANTEAFF. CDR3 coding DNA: TGTGCCGCCAGGGGAGCCAACACTGAAGCTTTCTTT.

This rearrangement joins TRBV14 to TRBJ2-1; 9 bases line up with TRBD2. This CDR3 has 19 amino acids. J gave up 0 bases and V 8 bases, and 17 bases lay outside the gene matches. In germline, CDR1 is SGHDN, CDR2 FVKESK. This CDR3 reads CASRPGTSRLSHSYNEQFF. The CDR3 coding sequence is TGTGCCAGCCGACCCGGGACTAGCCGATTAAGTCACTCCTACAATGAGCAGTTCTTC.

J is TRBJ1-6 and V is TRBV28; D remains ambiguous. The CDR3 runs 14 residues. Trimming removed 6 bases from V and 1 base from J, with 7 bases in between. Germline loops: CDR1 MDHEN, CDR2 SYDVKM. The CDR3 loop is CASRPWSYNSPLHF. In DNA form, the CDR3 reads TGTGCCAGCAGGCCCTGGTCCTATAATTCACCCCTCCACTTT.

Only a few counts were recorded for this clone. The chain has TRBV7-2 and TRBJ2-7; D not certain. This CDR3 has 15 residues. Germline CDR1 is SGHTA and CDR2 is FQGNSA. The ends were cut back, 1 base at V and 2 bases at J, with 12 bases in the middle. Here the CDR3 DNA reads TGTGCCAGCAGCTTAGGAAGTAGCAACGCCTACGAGCAGTACGTC. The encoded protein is CASSLGSSNAYEQYV.

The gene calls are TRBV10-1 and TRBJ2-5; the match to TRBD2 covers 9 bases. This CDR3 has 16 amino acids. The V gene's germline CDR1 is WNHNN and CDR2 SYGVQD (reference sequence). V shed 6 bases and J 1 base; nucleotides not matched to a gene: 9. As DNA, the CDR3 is TGCGCCAGCAGCTCGGCGACTAGCGGACTCCAAGAGACCCAGTACTTC. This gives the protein CASSSATSGLQETQYF.

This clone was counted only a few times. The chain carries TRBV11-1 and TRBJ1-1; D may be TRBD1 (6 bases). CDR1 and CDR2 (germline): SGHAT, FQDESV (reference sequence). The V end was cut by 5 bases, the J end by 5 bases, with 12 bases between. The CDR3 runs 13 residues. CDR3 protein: CASSPFRGTEAFF. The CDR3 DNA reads TGTGCCAGCAGCCCGTTTAGGGGGACTGAAGCTTTCTTT.

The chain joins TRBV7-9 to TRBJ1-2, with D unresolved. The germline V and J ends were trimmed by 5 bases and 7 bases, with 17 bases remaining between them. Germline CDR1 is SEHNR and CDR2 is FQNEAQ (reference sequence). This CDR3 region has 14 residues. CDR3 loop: CASSPRTLAGGYTF. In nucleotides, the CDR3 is TGTGCCAGCAGCCCTCGGACGTTAGCTGGTGGCTACACCTTC.

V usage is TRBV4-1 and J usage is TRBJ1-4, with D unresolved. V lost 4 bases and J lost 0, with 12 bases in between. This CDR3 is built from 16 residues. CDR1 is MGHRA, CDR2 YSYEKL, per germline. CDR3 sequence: CASSLVTIATNEKLFF. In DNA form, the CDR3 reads TGCGCCAGCAGCCTAGTCACGATAGCAACTAATGAAAAACTGTTTTTT.

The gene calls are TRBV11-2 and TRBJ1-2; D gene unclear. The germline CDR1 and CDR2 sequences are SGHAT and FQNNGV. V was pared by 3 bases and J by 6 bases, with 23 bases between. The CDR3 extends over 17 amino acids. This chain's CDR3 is CASSFRYAGGYKDGYTF. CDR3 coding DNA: TGTGCCAGCAGCTTCCGGTACGCGGGAGGGTATAAGGATGGCTACACCTTC.

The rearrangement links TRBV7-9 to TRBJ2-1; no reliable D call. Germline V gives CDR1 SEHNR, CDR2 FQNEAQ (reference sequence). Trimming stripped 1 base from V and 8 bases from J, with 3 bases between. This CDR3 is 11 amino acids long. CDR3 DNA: TGTGCCAGCAGCTTAGATTATGAGCAGTTCTTC. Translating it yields CASSLDYEQFF.